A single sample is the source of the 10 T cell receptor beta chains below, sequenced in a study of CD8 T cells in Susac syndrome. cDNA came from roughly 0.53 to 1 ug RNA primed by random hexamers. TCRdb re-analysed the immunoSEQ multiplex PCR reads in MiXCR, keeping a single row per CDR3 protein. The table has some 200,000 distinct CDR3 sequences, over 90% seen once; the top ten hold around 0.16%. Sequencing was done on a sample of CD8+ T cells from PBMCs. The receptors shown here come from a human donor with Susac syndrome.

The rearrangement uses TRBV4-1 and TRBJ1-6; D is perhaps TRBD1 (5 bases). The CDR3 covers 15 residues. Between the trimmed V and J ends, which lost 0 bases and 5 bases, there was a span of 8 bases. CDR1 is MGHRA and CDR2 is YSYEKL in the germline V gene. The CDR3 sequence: CASSQDRDNNSPLHF. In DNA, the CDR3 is TGCGCCAGCAGCCAAGACAGGGATAATAATTCACCCCTCCACTTT.

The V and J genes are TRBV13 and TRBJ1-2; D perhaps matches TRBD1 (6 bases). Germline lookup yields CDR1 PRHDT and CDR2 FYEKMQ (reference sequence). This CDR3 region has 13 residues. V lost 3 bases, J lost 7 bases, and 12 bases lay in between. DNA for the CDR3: TGTGCCAGCAGCTTGGGGGGGGCGGCTGGCTACACCTTC. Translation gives CASSLGGAAGYTF.

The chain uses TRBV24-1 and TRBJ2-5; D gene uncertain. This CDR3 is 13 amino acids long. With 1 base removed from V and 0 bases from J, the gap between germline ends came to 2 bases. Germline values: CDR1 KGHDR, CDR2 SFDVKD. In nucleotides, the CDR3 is TGTGCCACCAGTGATTTTTACCAAGAGACCCAGTACTTC. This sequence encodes CATSDFYQETQYF.

This CDR3 reads CASSLAPGASGEQFF. DNA for the CDR3: TGTGCCAGCAGCTTGGCCCCGGGCGCGAGCGGTGAGCAGTTCTTC. The chain carries TRBV5-4 and TRBJ2-1; D perhaps matches TRBD2 (5 bases). The V end was cut by 0 bases, the J end by 9 bases, with 16 bases between. Germline CDR1 reads SGHNT; CDR2 reads YYREEE (reference sequence). The CDR3 spans 15 residues. Complete variable domain (other parts from reference TRBV5-4 and TRBJ2-1): ETGVTQSPTHLIKTRGQQVTLRCSSQSGHNTVSWYQQALGQGPQFIFQYYREEENGRGNFPPRFSGLQFPNYSSELNVNALELDDSALYLCASSLAPGASGEQFFGPGTRLTVL.

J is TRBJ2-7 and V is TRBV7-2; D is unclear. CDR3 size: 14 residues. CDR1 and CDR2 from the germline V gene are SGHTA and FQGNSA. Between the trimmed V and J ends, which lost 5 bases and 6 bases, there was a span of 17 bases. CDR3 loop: CASSPLMASTEQYF. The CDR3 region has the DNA TGTGCCAGCAGCCCCCTGATGGCCAGCACCGAGCAGTACTTC.

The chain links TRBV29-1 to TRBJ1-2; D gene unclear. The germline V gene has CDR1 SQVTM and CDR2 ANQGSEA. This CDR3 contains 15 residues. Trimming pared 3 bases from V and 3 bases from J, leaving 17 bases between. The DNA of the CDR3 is TGCAGCGTTGAGGGCGGGGAGCTCTCCTACTATGGCTACACCTTC. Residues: CSVEGGELSYYGYTF. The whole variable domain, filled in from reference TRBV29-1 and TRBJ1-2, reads SAVISQKPSRDICQRGTSLTIQCQVDSQVTMMFWYRQQPGQSLTLIATANQGSEATYESGFVIDKFPISRPNLTFSTLTVSNMSPEDSSIYLCSVEGGELSYYGYTFGSGTRLTVV.

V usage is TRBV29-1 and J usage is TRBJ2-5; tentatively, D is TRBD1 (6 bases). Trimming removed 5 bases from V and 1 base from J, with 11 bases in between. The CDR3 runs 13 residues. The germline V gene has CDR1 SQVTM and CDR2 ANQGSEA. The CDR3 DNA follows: TGCAGCGTTCCGACAGGTACCCAAGAGACCCAGTACTTC. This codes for CSVPTGTQETQYF.

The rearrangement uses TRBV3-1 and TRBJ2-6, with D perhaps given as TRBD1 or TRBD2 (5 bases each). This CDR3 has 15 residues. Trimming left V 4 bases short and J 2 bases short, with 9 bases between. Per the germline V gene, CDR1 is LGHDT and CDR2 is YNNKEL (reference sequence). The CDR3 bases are TGTGCCAGCAGCCCGCGAGGGGCTGGGGCCAACGTCCTGACTTTC. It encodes CASSPRGAGANVLTF.

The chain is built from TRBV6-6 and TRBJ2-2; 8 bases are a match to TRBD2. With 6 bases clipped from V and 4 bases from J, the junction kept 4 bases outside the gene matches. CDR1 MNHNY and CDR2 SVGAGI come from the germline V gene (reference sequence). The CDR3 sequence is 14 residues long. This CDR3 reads CASRTGTSTGELFF. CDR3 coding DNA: TGTGCCAGCAGAACCGGGACTAGCACCGGGGAGCTGTTTTTT.

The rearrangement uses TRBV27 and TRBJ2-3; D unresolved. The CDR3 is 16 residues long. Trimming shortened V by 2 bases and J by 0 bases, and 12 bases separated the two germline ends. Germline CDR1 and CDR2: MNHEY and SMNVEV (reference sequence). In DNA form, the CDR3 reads TGTGCCAGCAGTTTAGTCGCGCCACCTAGCACAGATACGCAGTATTTT. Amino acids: CASSLVAPPSTDTQYF.